This is a list of T cell receptor beta chains from one sample in a study of blood T cell repertoires in COVID-19. Profiled with immunoSEQ multiplex PCR; TCRdb holds only in-frame clones, not every one. The sample lists hundreds of thousands of clones; around 86% were seen once. Sequenced material: PBMCs or T cells enriched from blood (not recorded which). These receptors all come from a woman aged 45-60 years who had recovered from COVID-19. The CDR3 runs from the conserved cysteine through the conserved F or W. Fields, in order: clone size, J gene, D gene, V gene, CDR3 DNA, CDR3 protein. A D gene is named only where the DNA matches it firmly. The listing skips clone size in some rows; elsewhere it reads once, few, many or a size class.

>once|TRBJ2-7|.|TRBV28
TGTGCCAGCAGTTTATATACAGGGCTCTACGAGCAGTACTTC
CASSLYTGLYEQYF
>.|TRBJ1-2|.|TRBV25-1
TGTGCCAGCAGTGAAGAGTCCCGGGGGATCTATGGCTACACCTTC
CASSEESRGIYGYTF
>once|TRBJ2-2|.|TRBV3-1/TRBV3-2
TGTGCCAGCAGCCCACAGAACACCGGGGAGCTGTTTTTT
CASSPQNTGELFF
>.|TRBJ2-7|.|TRBV9
TGTGCCAGCAGCGGGGCTAGCTTGAACGAGCAGTACTTC
CASSGASLNEQYF
>.|TRBJ2-3|.|TRBV5-4
TGTGCCAGCAGCTTGGTGGCAACAGATACGCAGTATTTT
CASSLVATDTQYF
>.|TRBJ2-7|TRBD2|TRBV5-1
TGCGCCAGCAGCCCGTACTTAGCGGGAGACTACGAGCAGTACTTC
CASSPYLAGDYEQYF
>.|TRBJ2-1|TRBD2|TRBV6-1
TGTGCCAGCAGTGAATACAGCGGGGGGGCCAATGAGCAGTTCTTC
CASSEYSGGANEQFF
>.|TRBJ1-6|TRBD1|TRBV19
TGTGCCAGTAGTCCGACCGGGACAGGGTACAATTCACCCCTCCACTTT
CASSPTGTGYNSPLHF
>.|TRBJ2-5|.|TRBV24-1
TGTGCCACCAGTGACTCGACAGAACAAGAGACCCAGTACTTC
CATSDSTEQETQYF
>.|TRBJ2-3|.|TRBV4-1
TGCGCCAGCAGCCAGGGTCCCCCTCGCGGCAACACAGATACGCAGTATTTT
CASSQGPPRGNTDTQYF
>.|TRBJ1-1|.|TRBV19
TGTGCCAGTAGTATAGGCCTCCGGAGGGGACGGACTGAAGCTTTCTTT
CASSIGLRRGRTEAFF
>.|TRBJ2-7|.|TRBV5-1
TGCGCCAGCAGCCTCAGGGAAAACTACGAGCAGTACTTC
CASSLRENYEQYF
>.|TRBJ2-7|TRBD2|TRBV4-3
TGCGCCAGCAGCACTGGGACTAGCTCCTACGAGCAGTACTTC
CASSTGTSSYEQYF
>.|TRBJ2-7|TRBD1|TRBV11-3
TGTGCCAGCAGCTTAGACGTCGACAGGGGGCATTCCTACGAGCAGTACTTC
CASSLDVDRGHSYEQYF
>.|TRBJ2-1|.|TRBV12-3/TRBV12-4
TGTGCCAGCAGTTTGGCCATCAATGAGCAGTTCTTC
CASSLAINEQFF
>.|TRBJ2-7|.|TRBV6-1
TGTGCCAGCAGTGAAGCGCTTCGAGGGTTCTACGAGCAGTACTTC
CASSEALRGFYEQYF
>.|TRBJ1-5|TRBD1|TRBV19
TGTGCCAGTAGTATTGGGGACAGGTATCAGCCCCAGCATTTT
CASSIGDRYQPQHF
>few|TRBJ2-7|TRBD2|TRBV9
TGTGCCAGCAGCGTAAGGGCTAGCGGGAGCCACGAGCAGTACTTC
CASSVRASGSHEQYF
>few|TRBJ2-4|TRBD1|TRBV28
TGTGCCAGCAGTTTGGGGCCCGGGACAGGTGAAAACATTCAGTACTTC
CASSLGPGTGENIQYF
>.|TRBJ2-3|TRBD2|TRBV6-4
TGTGCCAGCAGTGAACTAGCGGGACTTGGCACAGATACGCAGTATTTT
CASSELAGLGTDTQYF
>once|TRBJ2-7|.|TRBV13
TGTGCCAGCAGTCCTTCCCCGGGACACAGCTACGAGCAGTACTTC
CASSPSPGHSYEQYF
>once|TRBJ1-2|.|TRBV4-2
TGTGCCAGCAGCCAGGGTACAGGGTCCTTTAACTATGGCTACACCTTC
CASSQGTGSFNYGYTF
>.|TRBJ2-7|TRBD2|TRBV19
TGTGCCAGTAGTTCTCCGGGACTAGCGGTCTACGAGCAGTACTTC
CASSSPGLAVYEQYF
>.|TRBJ1-2|TRBD1|TRBV27
TGTGCCAGCAGTTCACAGGGGGCCCTCTATGGCTACACCTTC
CASSSQGALYGYTF
>.|TRBJ2-1|TRBD2|TRBV5-1
TGCGCCAGCAGCTTCCTAGCGGGAAACAATGAGCAGTTCTTC
CASSFLAGNNEQFF
>.|TRBJ1-1|.|TRBV27
TGTGCCAGCAGTTTATCGAGAGGTTGGAACACTGAAGCTTTCTTT
CASSLSRGWNTEAFF
>.|TRBJ1-2|.|TRBV6-5
TGTGCCAGCAGAGCTCAGGGAATCAGCTACACCTTC
CASRAQGISYTF
>.|TRBJ2-1|TRBD2|TRBV7-9
TGTGCCAGCAGCTTAGGACTAGCGGGCGCCGCAGGTGAGCAGTTCTTC
CASSLGLAGAAGEQFF
>.|TRBJ1-1|TRBD1|TRBV6-5
TGTGCCAGCAGGAGACAGGGACAAGCTTTCTTT
CASRRQGQAFF
>.|TRBJ1-5|.|TRBV4-1
TGCGCCAGCAGCTTAAGGGAGGGATACAATCAGCCCCAGCATTTT
CASSLREGYNQPQHF
>.|TRBJ2-7|.|TRBV7-9
TGTGCCAGCAGCTTTTCGCAGCAGGGCCTTTTCTACGAGCAGTACTTC
CASSFSQQGLFYEQYF
>.|TRBJ1-1|.|TRBV7-3
TGTGCCAGCAGCTACAGGGCCGACACTGAAGCTTTCTTT
CASSYRADTEAFF
>.|TRBJ2-1|TRBD2|TRBV6-2/TRBV6-3
TGTGCCAGCAGCACCAGGAGCGGGATCTTCAATGAGCAGTTCTTC
CASSTRSGIFNEQFF
>few|TRBJ1-2|TRBD1|TRBV28
TGTGCCAGCAGTCGCCTGCGGGACAGGGGATATGGCTACACCTTC
CASSRLRDRGYGYTF
>.|TRBJ1-2|.|TRBV21-1
TGTGCCAGCAGCCAAGTCCCGGGACAGGGGGATTTGACGTATGGCTACACCTTC
CASSQVPGQGDLTYGYTF
>.|TRBJ1-1|.|TRBV2
TGTGCCAGCAGGTGGAGTCCCGGGTCGAACACTGAAGCTTTCTTT
CASRWSPGSNTEAFF
>.|TRBJ2-3|TRBD2|TRBV11-3
TGTGCCAGCACCCCTCCCGGGACTAGCGGGGGGTTAAACACAGATACGCAGTATTTT
CASTPPGTSGGLNTDTQYF
>few|TRBJ1-5|.|TRBV30
TGTGCCTGGAGTGTATCGGGGGGGGGAAGCGGTCAGCCCCAGCATTTT
CAWSVSGGGSGQPQHF
>.|TRBJ1-2|.|TRBV9
TGTGCCAGCAGCGTAGCTAGGGAGGAGGGCCGTGGGGGCTACACCTTC
CASSVAREEGRGGYTF
>few|TRBJ1-1|.|TRBV18
TGTGCCAGCTCAGCCGTCGGGGACACTGAAGCTTTCTTT
CASSAVGDTEAFF
>.|TRBJ1-5|TRBD1|TRBV18
TGTGCCAGCTCACAGGGGGCCGGTGAGCCCCAGCATTTT
CASSQGAGEPQHF
>.|TRBJ1-5|TRBD1|TRBV5-4
TGTGCCAGCAGCTTAACAGGGGGCCGGGAGAATCAGCCCCAGCATTTT
CASSLTGGRENQPQHF
>.|TRBJ2-5|.|TRBV3-1/TRBV3-2
TGTGCCAGCAGCCACAGAGAGACCCAGTACTTC
CASSHRETQYF
>.|TRBJ2-6|.|TRBV18
TGTGCCAGCTCACCACTAGGACAGTCGGGACCCACCTCTGGGGCCAACGTCCTGACTTTC
CASSPLGQSGPTSGANVLTF
>.|TRBJ2-3|TRBD2|TRBV19
TGTGCCAGTAGTATCGGGCGCGGGGGGGGCACAGATACGCAGTATTTT
CASSIGRGGGTDTQYF
>.|TRBJ2-7|TRBD2|TRBV9
TGTGCCAGCAGCCCTTCTAGCGGCGAGCAGTACTTC
CASSPSSGEQYF
>once|TRBJ2-5|.|TRBV23-1
TGCGCCAGCAGTCAATCGTACAGGGTGGTTTGTAGAGAGACCCAGTACTTC
CASSQSYRVVCRETQYF
>.|TRBJ2-7|.|TRBV29-1
TGCAGCGTTGAACTGGCGGACAACTCCTACGAGCAGTACTTC
CSVELADNSYEQYF
>.|TRBJ2-7|TRBD1|TRBV29-1
TGCAGCGTTGAAGATCTTGGGACAGGGGCCTACGAGCAGTACTTC
CSVEDLGTGAYEQYF
>.|TRBJ2-7|TRBD2|TRBV28
TGTGCCAGCAGGGCCTCTAGCGGGATCCGCGAGCAGTACTTC
CASRASSGIREQYF
>.|TRBJ2-5|TRBD2|TRBV29-1
TGCAGCCACCTCAGCGGGGAAGAGACCCAGTACTTC
CSHLSGEETQYF
>few|TRBJ1-4|.|TRBV15
TGTGCCACCAGCAGAGAAGCCGGGTTGGTTAATGAAAAACTGTTTTTT
CATSREAGLVNEKLFF
>.|TRBJ2-7|.|TRBV30
TGTGCCTGGAGTGCGGGACACGGCGTTTACGAGCAGTACTTC
CAWSAGHGVYEQYF
>.|TRBJ1-2|.|TRBV28
TGTGCCAGCAGTTGGGGAGGGGGAGGCTACACCTTC
CASSWGGGGYTF
>once|TRBJ2-7|TRBD2|TRBV27
TGTGCCAGCAGTGTCGCGACTAGCGGGAGGGCCTACGAGCAGTACTTC
CASSVATSGRAYEQYF